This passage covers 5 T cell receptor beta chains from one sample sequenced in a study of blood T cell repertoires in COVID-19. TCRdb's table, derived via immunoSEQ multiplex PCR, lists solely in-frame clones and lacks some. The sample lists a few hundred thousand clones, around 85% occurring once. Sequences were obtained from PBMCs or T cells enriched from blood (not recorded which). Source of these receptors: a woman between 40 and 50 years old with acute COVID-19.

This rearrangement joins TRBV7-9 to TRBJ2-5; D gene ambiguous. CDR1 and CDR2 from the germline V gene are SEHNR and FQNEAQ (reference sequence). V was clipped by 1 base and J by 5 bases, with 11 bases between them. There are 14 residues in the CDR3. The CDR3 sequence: CASSLVSGLETQYF. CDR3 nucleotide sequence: TGTGCCAGCAGCTTAGTATCGGGTTTGGAGACCCAGTACTTC.

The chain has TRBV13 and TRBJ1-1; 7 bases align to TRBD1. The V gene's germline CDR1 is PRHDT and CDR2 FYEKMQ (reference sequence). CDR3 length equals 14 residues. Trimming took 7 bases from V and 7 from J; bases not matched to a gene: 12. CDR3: CASMRGRHGFEAFF. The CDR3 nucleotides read TGTGCCAGCATGAGGGGGCGTCATGGCTTTGAAGCTTTCTTT.

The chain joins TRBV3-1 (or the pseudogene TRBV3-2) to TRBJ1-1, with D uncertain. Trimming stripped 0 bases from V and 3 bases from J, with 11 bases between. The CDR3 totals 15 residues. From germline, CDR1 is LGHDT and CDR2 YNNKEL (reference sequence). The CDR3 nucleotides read TGTGCCAGCAGCCAAGAATGGACTAGCTACACTGAAGCTTTCTTT. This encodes CASSQEWTSYTEAFF.

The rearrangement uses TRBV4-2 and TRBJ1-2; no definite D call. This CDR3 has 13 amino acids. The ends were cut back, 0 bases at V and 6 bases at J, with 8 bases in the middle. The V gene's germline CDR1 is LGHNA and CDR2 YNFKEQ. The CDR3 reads CASSQDPRDGYTF. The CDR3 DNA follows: TGTGCCAGCAGCCAAGATCCCCGGGATGGCTACACCTTC.

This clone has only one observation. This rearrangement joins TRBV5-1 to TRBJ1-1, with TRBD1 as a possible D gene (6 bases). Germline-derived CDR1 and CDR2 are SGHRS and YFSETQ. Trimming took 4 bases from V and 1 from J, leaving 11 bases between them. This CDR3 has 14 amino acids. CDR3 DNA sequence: TGCGCCAGCAGCAGCCAGGGACAGAACACTGAAGCTTTCTTT. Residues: CASSSQGQNTEAFF.